One T cell receptor beta chain is described in this entry. Per the germline V gene, CDR1 is SGHKS and CDR2 is YYEKEE (reference sequence). V lost 0 bases and J lost 2, with 14 bases in between. The CDR3 sequence is 16 residues long. Produced via immunoSEQ multiplex PCR; TCRdb's table is partial and in-frame only. The data hold 1 million to 1.2 million clones, with 77% observed a single time. The data were taken from a study of shared clonotypes between healthy human individuals. The TCR originated in a man aged 18 to 30 in good health. Some clones in this sample may be carry-over from other donors' samples. The rearrangement uses TRBV5-5 and TRBJ1-2; no clear D gene. Sequencing input: memory CD4+ T cells from PBMCs. Subset of the sample: CD45RA-negative fraction. The CDR3 loop reads CASSLVGTTPNYGYTF. CDR3 DNA: TGTGCCAGCAGCTTGGTTGGCACCACACCAAACTATGGCTACACCTTC.